These T cell receptor beta chains were read from a single sample in a study of Graves' ophthalmopathy and Graves' hyperthyroidism. MiXCR, run by TCRdb on the multiplex PCR reads, gives a single entry per CDR3 protein. Counted here are approximately 1.2 million distinct CDR3 sequences, roughly 35% occurring once; the ten biggest clones make up 11%. The source material was peripheral blood or thyroid tissue (not recorded which). The receptors shown here come from an adult man with Graves' hyperthyroidism. Both conserved end residues are part of each CDR3. D genes are given only for firm matches. Expanded clones are given a class, and other clones once, few, many or no size at all.

J gene	clone size	V gene	D gene	CDR3 DNA	CDR3 protein
TRBJ2-5	-	TRBV2	-	TGTGCCAGCAGCTTTCAGGGAAGGGGGGAGGCCCAGTACTTC	CASSFQGRGEAQYF
TRBJ2-2	many	TRBV29-1	-	TGCAGCGCGGGACTTTACACCGGGGAGCTGTTTTTT	CSAGLYTGELFF
TRBJ1-2	-	TRBV25-1	-	TGTGCCAGCAGTGAACCTGACTACTATGGCTACACCTTC	CASSEPDYYGYTF
TRBJ1-1	-	TRBV6-5	-	TGTGCCAGCACCGGACAGTCACCAATTGAAGCTTTCTTT	CASTGQSPIEAFF
TRBJ2-7	few	TRBV30	-	TGTGCCTGGAGCCAGGGCAGGTCCTACGAGCAGTACTTC	CAWSQGRSYEQYF
TRBJ1-4	-	TRBV7-2	-	TGTGCCAGCAGCGCCAATGTAGGGACGAATGAAAAACTGTTTTTT	CASSANVGTNEKLFF
TRBJ1-4	many	TRBV5-1	-	TGCGCCAGCAGCTTTGCCACCACGGATGAAAAACTGTTTTTT	CASSFATTDEKLFF
TRBJ1-3	few	TRBV19	-	TGTGCCAGTACCCGGGAGGGAAACTCTGGAAACACCATATATTTT	CASTREGNSGNTIYF
TRBJ2-7	once	TRBV28	-	TGTGCCAGCAGAGTAGGGATGACCTACGAGCAGTACTTC	CASRVGMTYEQYF
TRBJ2-5	-	TRBV7-6	TRBD2	TGTGCCAGCAGTTACGGCTTGGCGGGAGGACAAGAGACCCAGTACTTC	CASSYGLAGGQETQYF
TRBJ2-5	many	TRBV5-1	TRBD1	TGCGCCAGCAGCTTGGCACAGGGGGCGAATGAGATCCAAGAGACCCAGTACTTC	CASSLAQGANEIQETQYF
TRBJ2-7	-	TRBV29-1	TRBD1	TGCAGCGCCCGGACAGGGGCGTTTACGGTCGAGCAGTACTTC	CSARTGAFTVEQYF
TRBJ1-1	many	TRBV7-9	-	TGTGCCAGCGAAAGGGGGGATACTGAAGCTTTCTTT	CASERGDTEAFF
TRBJ2-7	many	TRBV20-1	-	TGCAGTGCTAGCAGGGCCATCACCTACGAGCAGTACTTC	CSASRAITYEQYF
TRBJ2-7	many	TRBV20-1	-	TGCAGTGCTAGAGCCCCCGGGCAAAAGTACGAGCAGTACTTC	CSARAPGQKYEQYF
TRBJ1-1	many	TRBV9	-	TGTGCCAGCAGCCCCGAGGCCGGACCCGTCACTGAAGCTTTCTTT	CASSPEAGPVTEAFF
TRBJ2-2	-	TRBV10-3	TRBD1	TGTGCCATCAGTGAGTCTGGGACAGCGAACACCGGGGAGCTGTTTTTT	CAISESGTANTGELFF
TRBJ1-2	few	TRBV7-9	TRBD1	TGTGCCAGCAGCCACGGATTCTCCGGGACAGGTTTTGGCTACACCTTC	CASSHGFSGTGFGYTF
TRBJ1-4	-	TRBV11-2	-	TGTGCCAGCAGCTTAGGTCGTGGGGAAGAAAAACTGTTTTTT	CASSLGRGEEKLFF
TRBJ2-5	many	TRBV29-1	-	TGCAGCGTGGAGACGGGGACGGAGACCCAGTACTTC	CSVETGTETQYF
TRBJ1-5	-	TRBV12-3/TRBV12-4	-	TGTGCCAGCAGTTTAGGGGGGACCTCGCCCCAGCATTTT	CASSLGGTSPQHF
TRBJ1-4	-	TRBV10-3	-	TGTGCCATCCATGCCGACAGTTGGGAAAAACTGTTTTTT	CAIHADSWEKLFF
TRBJ1-2	many	TRBV29-1	TRBD1	TGCAGCGTTGGCGGACAGGGGGCGAGGGGCTACACCTTC	CSVGGQGARGYTF
TRBJ2-5	many	TRBV24-1	-	TGTGCCACCAGTGAGTTTGGGGGCCGGGAGACCCAGTACTTC	CATSEFGGRETQYF
TRBJ1-3	-	TRBV4-3	-	TGCGCCAGCAGACAGGGACGGGGGAGCACCATATATTTT	CASRQGRGSTIYF
TRBJ1-2	-	TRBV12-3/TRBV12-4	TRBD1	TGTGCCAGCACCTCCGGGCCCGGACAGGGTTCTAACTATGGCTACACCTTC	CASTSGPGQGSNYGYTF
TRBJ1-4	-	TRBV10-3	-	TGTGCCATCAGCCGAGAGGGTGGGGAAAAACTGTTTTTT	CAISREGGEKLFF
TRBJ2-4	-	TRBV10-3	-	TGTGCCATCAGTGAGAGCAGGGGTGGGAACATTCAGTACTTC	CAISESRGGNIQYF
TRBJ1-6	many	TRBV20-1	-	TGCAGTGCTTTCAGGGTCCCTGAGGCGGATTCACCCCTCCACTTT	CSAFRVPEADSPLHF
TRBJ1-6	-	TRBV7-2	TRBD1	TGTGCCAGCACTCGGACAGGAGGGGCACCTAATTCACCCCTCCACTTT	CASTRTGGAPNSPLHF
TRBJ2-7	many	TRBV14	-	TGTGCCAGCAGCGCAATTCCGGGCCTGAGCTCCTACGAGCAGTACTTC	CASSAIPGLSSYEQYF
TRBJ1-5	once	TRBV7-2	TRBD1	TGTGCCAGCAGCCGGGACAGGGGAGACTATGGCAATCAGCCCCAGCATTTT	CASSRDRGDYGNQPQHF
TRBJ1-1	-	TRBV10-3	TRBD1	TGTGCCGGCAGTTTAGCAGGACAGGGGACGAACACTGAAGCTTTCTTT	CAGSLAGQGTNTEAFF
TRBJ1-2	-	TRBV6-6	TRBD1	TGTGCCAGCAGGTCCGCATTACAGGGGAATGGCTACACCTTC	CASRSALQGNGYTF
TRBJ2-5	few	TRBV4-1	-	TGCGCCAGCAGCCAAGAAATCGGTGGAAAGACCCAGTACTTC	CASSQEIGGKTQYF
TRBJ2-7	many	TRBV7-2	-	TGTGCCAGCAGCCTGGAGGACGGCTACGAGCAGTACTTC	CASSLEDGYEQYF
TRBJ1-6	-	TRBV7-9	-	TGTGCCAGCAGCCCCGGGACACTTAATTCACCCCTCCACTTT	CASSPGTLNSPLHF